The clone carrying this T cell receptor (beta chain) was detected only once. The data derive from a study of blood T cell repertoires in COVID-19. Study-wide context: T cells, B-cell-depleted T cells, or PBMCs provided the cDNA or gDNA that served as material.

Per the study methods: Estimated nucleated cell counts came from reference gene primer amplification. Sequenced by immunoSEQ multiplex PCR; TCRdb stores in-frame clones only, minus some. The D gene and trimming were derived from the DNA, and the V and J assignments and clone size from that table. The repertoire holds approximately 220,000 clones, with approximately 86% as singletons. This sequence originates from a woman in her 30s who had been exposed to COVID-19. Sequencing was carried out using PBMCs or T cells enriched from blood (not recorded which).

The CDR3 loop is CASSLAGGAGNTEAFF. The CDR3, as DNA: TGTGCCAGCAGCTTAGCGGGGGGCGCGGGAAACACTGAAGCTTTCTTT. This chain links TRBV13 with TRBJ1-1; D may be TRBD1 (6 bases). CDR1 and CDR2 from the germline V gene are PRHDT and FYEKMQ (reference sequence). The germline V and J ends were trimmed by 1 base and 2 bases, with 14 bases remaining between them. CDR3 length: 16 amino acids. The entire variable domain, with the rest obtained from reference TRBV13 and TRBJ1-1, is as follows: AAGVIQSPRHLIKEKRETATLKCYPIPRHDTVYWYQQGPGQDPQFLISFYEKMQSDKGSIPDRFSAQQFSDYHSELNMSSLELGDSALYFCASSLAGGAGNTEAFFGQGTRLTVV.